The present T cell receptor beta chain was sequenced within a study of blood T cell repertoires in COVID-19. Germline CDR1 and CDR2: SGHTA and FQGNSA. Losses at the gene ends were 5 bases for V and 2 bases for J; bases not matched to a gene: 15. The CDR3 runs 17 residues. This clone was seen a single time. Profiling relied on immunoSEQ multiplex PCR, and the TCRdb table lists in-frame clones only, not all of them. The repertoire holds more than 150,000 clones, with about 86% as singletons. The chain links TRBV7-2 to TRBJ2-7, with TRBD2 matching 7 bases. This clonotype was obtained from a man aged 50-60 years with active or convalescent COVID-19. The sample comprised peripheral blood. CDR3 nucleotides: TGTGCCAGCAGCCCAGCATCACTAGCGCGGGGAACCTACGAGCAGTACTTC. It specifies CASSPASLARGTYEQYF.